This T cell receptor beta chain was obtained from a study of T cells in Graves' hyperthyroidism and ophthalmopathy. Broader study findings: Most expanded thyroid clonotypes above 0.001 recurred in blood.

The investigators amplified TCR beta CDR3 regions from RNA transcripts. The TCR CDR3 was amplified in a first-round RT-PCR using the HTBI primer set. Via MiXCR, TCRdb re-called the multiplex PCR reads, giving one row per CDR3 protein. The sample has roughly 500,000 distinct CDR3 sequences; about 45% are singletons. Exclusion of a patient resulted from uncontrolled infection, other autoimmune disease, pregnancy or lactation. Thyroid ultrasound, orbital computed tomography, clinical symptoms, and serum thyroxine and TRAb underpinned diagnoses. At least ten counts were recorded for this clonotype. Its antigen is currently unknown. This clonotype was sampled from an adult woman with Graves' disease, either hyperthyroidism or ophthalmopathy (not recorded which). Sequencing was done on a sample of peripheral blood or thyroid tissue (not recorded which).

Here the CDR3 reads CAISGRAKGDTEAFF. CDR3 sequence (DNA): TGTGCCATCAGTGGTAGGGCCAAAGGAGACACTGAAGCTTTCTTT. This rearrangement joins TRBV10-3 to TRBJ1-1; no firm D call. Germline V gene sequence: CDR1 ENHRY, CDR2 SYGVKD. This CDR3 has 15 amino acids. V shed 4 bases and J shed 3 bases, with 15 bases lying between them.